This T cell receptor (beta chain) was captured in a study of blood T cell repertoires in COVID-19. Study background: Samples representing acute and convalescent COVID-19 were sourced from the United States, Italy and Spain.

Methods used by the authors: Cell counts per sample came from amplifying reference gene primers. TCRdb's copy holds only in-frame clones and misses some; the assay was immunoSEQ multiplex PCR. V and J calls and clone size are as listed in that table; D and trimming were resolved from the DNA. The table has fewer than 400,000 clones, 92% seen once. V lost 2 bases and J lost 4; bases outside the gene matches: 7. CDR1 and CDR2 from the germline V gene are LGHNA and YSLEER. The CDR3 extends over 16 amino acids. The participants were between about 18 and 90 years old and came from under 25 US areas. Recovery meant two consecutive negative NP/OP PCR tests, professional clearance, or resolved symptoms.

V usage is TRBV4-3 and J usage is TRBJ2-2; 7 nucleotides match TRBD2. Specimen: PBMCs or T cells enriched from blood (not recorded which). The receptor was isolated from a woman aged 25 to 39 who had recovered from COVID-19. Written as DNA, the CDR3 is TGCGCCAGCAGCCAAAGCTACGGACTAGGCACCGGGGAGCTGTTTTTT. Protein product: CASSQSYGLGTGELFF.